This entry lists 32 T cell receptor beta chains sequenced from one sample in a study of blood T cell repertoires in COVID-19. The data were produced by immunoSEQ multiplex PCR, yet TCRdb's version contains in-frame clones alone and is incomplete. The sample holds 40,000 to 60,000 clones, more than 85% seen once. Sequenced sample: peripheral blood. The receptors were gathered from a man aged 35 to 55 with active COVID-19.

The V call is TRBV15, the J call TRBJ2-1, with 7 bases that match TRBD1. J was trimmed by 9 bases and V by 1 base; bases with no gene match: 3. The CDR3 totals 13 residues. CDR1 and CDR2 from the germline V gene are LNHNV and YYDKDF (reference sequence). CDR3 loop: CATSRGQGSEQFF. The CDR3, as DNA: TGTGCCACCAGCAGAGGACAGGGTAGTGAGCAGTTCTTC.

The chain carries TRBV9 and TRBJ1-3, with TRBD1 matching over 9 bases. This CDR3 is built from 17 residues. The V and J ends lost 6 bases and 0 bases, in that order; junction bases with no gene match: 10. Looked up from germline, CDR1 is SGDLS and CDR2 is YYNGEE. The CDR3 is CASTTGTGKVSGNTIYF. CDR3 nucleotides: TGTGCCAGCACTACTGGGACAGGGAAGGTCTCTGGAAACACCATATATTTT.

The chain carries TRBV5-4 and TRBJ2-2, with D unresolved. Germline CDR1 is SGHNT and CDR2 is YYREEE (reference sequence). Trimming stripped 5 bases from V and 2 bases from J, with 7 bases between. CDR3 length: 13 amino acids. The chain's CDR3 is CASSTTNTGELFF. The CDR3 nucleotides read TGTGCCAGCAGTACTACTAACACCGGGGAGCTGTTTTTT.

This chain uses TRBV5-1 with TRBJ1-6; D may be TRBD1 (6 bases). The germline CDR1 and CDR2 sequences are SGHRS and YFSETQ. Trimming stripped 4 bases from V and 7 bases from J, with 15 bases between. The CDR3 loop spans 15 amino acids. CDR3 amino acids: CASSPTGSLNSPLHF. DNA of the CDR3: TGCGCCAGCAGCCCGACAGGCTCGTTAAATTCACCCCTCCACTTT.

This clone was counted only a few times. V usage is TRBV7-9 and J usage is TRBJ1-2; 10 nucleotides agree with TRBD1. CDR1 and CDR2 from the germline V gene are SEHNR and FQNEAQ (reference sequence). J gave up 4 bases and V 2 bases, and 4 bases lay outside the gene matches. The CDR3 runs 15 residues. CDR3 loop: CASSLRDRGLYGYTF. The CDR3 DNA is TGTGCCAGCAGCTTAAGGGACAGGGGACTCTATGGCTACACCTTC.

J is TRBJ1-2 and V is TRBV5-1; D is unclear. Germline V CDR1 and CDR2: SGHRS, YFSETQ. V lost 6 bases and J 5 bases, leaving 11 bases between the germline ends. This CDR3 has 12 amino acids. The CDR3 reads CASTLPGYGYTF. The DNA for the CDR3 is TGCGCCAGCACGCTACCAGGATATGGCTACACCTTC.

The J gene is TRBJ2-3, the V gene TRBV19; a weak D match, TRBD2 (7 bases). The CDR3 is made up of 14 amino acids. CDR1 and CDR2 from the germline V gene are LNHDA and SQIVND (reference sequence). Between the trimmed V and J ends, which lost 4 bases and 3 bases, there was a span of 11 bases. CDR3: CASSKGGETDTQYF. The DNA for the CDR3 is TGTGCCAGTAGTAAGGGGGGGGAAACAGATACGCAGTATTTT.

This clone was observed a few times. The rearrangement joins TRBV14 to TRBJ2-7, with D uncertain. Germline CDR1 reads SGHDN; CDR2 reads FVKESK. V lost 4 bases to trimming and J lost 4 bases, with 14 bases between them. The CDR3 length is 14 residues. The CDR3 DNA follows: TGTGCCAGCAGCCCCCTTAGCAATCCTTACGAGCAGTACTTC. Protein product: CASSPLSNPYEQYF.

The chain's CDR3 is CASSVSPTRPDTGELFF. The CDR3 nucleotides read TGTGCCAGCAGCGTTTCCCCGACTAGGCCCGACACCGGGGAGCTGTTTTTT. The chain combines TRBV9 with TRBJ2-2; possibly TRBD2 for D (6 bases). Trimming left V 2 bases short and J 3 bases short, with 17 bases between. The germline V gene encodes CDR1 SGDLS and CDR2 YYNGEE. This CDR3 comprises 17 residues.

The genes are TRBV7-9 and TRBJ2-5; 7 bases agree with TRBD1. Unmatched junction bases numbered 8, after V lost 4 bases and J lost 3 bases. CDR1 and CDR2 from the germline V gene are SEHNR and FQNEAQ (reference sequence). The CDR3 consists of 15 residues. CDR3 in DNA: TGTGCCAGCAGCTCCACAGGGGTCTTGGAAGAGACCCAGTACTTC. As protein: CASSSTGVLEETQYF.

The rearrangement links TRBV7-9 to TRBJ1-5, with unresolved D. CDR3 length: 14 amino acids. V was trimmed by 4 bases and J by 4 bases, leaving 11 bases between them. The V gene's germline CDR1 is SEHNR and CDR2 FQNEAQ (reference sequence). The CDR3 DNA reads TGTGCCAGCAGCTCCCATGGAGGTAATCAGCCCCAGCATTTT. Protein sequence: CASSSHGGNQPQHF.

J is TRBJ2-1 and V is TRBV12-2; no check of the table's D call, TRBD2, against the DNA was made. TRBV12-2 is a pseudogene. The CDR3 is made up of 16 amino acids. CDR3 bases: TGTGCAAGTCGCTTAAACCGGACTAGCGGGAACAATGAGCAGTTCTTC. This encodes CASRLNRTSGNNEQFF.

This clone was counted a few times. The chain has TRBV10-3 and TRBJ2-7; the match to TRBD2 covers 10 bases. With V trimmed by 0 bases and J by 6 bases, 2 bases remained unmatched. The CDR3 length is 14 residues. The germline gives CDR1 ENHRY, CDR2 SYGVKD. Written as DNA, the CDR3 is TGTGCCATCAGTGAGTCAAGGACTAGCGGCGAGCAGTACTTC. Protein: CAISESRTSGEQYF.

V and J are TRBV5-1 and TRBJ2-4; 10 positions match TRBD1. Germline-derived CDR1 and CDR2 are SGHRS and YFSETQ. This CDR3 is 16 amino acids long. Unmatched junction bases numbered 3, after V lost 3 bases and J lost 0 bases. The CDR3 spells CASSYGTGAAKNIQYF. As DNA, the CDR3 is TGCGCCAGCAGCTACGGGACAGGGGCAGCCAAAAACATTCAGTACTTC.

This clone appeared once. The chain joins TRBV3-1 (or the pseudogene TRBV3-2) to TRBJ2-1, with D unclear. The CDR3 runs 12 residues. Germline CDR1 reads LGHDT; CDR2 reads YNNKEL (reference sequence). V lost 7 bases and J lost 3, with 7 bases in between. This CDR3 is CASIDFYNEQFF. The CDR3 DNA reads TGTGCCAGCATCGACTTCTACAATGAGCAGTTCTTC.

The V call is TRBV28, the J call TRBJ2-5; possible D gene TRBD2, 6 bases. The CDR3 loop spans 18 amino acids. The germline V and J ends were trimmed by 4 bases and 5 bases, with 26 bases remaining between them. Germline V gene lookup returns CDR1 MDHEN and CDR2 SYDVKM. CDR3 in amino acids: CASSSRDTPMGGRETQYF. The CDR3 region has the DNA TGTGCCAGCAGTTCCCGCGATACTCCGATGGGGGGTAGGGAGACCCAGTACTTC. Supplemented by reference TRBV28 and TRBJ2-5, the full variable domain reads DVKVTQSSRYLVKRTGEKVFLECVQDMDHENMFWYRQDPGLGLRLIYFSYDVKMKEKGDIPEGYSVSREKKERFSLILESASTNQTSMYLCASSSRDTPMGGRETQYFGPGTRLLVL.

This CDR3 is CASSSRQGNTEAFF. DNA for the CDR3: TGTGCCAGCAGCTCACGACAGGGGAACACTGAAGCTTTCTTT. The chain has TRBV11-3 and TRBJ1-1; 7 bases line up with TRBD1. The CDR3 extends over 14 amino acids. Germline V gene lookup returns CDR1 SGHNT and CDR2 YENEEA. The trim removed 4 bases at V and 1 base at J, leaving 3 bases unmatched.

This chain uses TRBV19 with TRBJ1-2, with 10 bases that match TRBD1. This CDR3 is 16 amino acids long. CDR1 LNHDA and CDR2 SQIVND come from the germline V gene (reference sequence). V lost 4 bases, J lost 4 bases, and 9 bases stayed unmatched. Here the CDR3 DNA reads TGTGCCAGTAGTACCCCGACAGGGGGCGCGGTCTATGGCTACACCTTC. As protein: CASSTPTGGAVYGYTF.

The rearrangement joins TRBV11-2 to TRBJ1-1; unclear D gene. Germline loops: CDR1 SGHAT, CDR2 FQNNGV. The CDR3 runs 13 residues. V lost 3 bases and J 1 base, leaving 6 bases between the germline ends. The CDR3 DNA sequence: TGTGCCAGCAGCTTCGAGAAGAACACTGAAGCTTTCTTT. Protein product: CASSFEKNTEAFF.

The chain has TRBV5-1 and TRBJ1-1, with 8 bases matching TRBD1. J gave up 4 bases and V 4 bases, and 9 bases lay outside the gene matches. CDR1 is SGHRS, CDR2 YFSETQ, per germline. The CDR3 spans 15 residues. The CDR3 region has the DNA TGCGCCAGCAGCGCCAGGGGGCGCGGTGGCACTGAAGCTTTCTTT. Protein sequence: CASSARGRGGTEAFF. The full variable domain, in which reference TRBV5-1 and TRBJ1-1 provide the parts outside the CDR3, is KAGVTQTPRYLIKTRGQQVTLSCSPISGHRSVSWYQQTPGQGLQFLFEYFSETQRNKGNFPGRFSGRQFSNSRSEMNVSTLELGDSALYLCASSARGRGGTEAFFGQGTRLTVV.

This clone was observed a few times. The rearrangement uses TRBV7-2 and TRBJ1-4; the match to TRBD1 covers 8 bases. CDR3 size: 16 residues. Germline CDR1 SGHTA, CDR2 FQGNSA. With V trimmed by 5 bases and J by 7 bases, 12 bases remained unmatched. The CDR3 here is CASSRGDRGGGEKLFF. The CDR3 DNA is TGTGCCAGCAGCCGGGGAGACAGGGGCGGCGGTGAAAAACTGTTTTTT.

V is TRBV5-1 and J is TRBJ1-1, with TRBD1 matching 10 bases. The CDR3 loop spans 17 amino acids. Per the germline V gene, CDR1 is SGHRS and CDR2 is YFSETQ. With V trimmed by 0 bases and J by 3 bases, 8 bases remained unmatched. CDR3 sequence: CASSLVGQGLSDTEAFF. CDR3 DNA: TGCGCCAGCAGCTTGGTGGGACAGGGGTTGAGCGACACTGAAGCTTTCTTT. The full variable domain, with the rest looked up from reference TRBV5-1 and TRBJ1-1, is KAGVTQTPRYLIKTRGQQVTLSCSPISGHRSVSWYQQTPGQGLQFLFEYFSETQRNKGNFPGRFSGRQFSNSRSEMNVSTLELGDSALYLCASSLVGQGLSDTEAFFGQGTRLTVV.

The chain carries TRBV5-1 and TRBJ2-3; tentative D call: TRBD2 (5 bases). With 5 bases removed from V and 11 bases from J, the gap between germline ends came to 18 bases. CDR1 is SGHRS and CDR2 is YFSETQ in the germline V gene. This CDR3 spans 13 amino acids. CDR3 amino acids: CASSLAGLSRQYF. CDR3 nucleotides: TGCGCCAGCAGTCTGGCGGGCCTTAGTAGGCAGTATTTT.

The DNA for the CDR3 is TGTGCCAGTGACAGGGGGCGTAACTATGGCTACACCTTC. Amino acids: CASDRGRNYGYTF. This chain uses TRBV28 with TRBJ1-2; 10 nucleotides line up with TRBD1. The CDR3 loop spans 13 amino acids. V trimming: 9 bases; J trimming: 1 base; junction bases outside the gene matches: 2. CDR1 is MDHEN and CDR2 is SYDVKM in the germline V gene.

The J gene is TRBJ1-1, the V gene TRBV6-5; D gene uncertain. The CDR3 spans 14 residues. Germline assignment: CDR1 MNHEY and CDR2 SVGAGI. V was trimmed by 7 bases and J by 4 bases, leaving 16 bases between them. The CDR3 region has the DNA TGTGCCAGCACGAGCGGCAGGAGCGGCACTGAAGCTTTCTTT. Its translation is CASTSGRSGTEAFF.

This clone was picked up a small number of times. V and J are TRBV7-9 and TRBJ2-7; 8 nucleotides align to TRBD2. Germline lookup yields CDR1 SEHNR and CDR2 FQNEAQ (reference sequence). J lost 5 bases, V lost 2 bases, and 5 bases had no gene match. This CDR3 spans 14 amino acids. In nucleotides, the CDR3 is TGTGCCAGCAGCTTATACAGCGGGAGTAACGAGCAGTACTTC. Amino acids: CASSLYSGSNEQYF.

DNA for the CDR3: TGTGCCAGCAGTTTATGGTCTAGCGGGAGGGCGCGGGAGACCCAGTACTTC. Translating it yields CASSLWSSGRARETQYF. The chain carries TRBV28 and TRBJ2-5; 12 bases line up with TRBD2. Germline V gene lookup returns CDR1 MDHEN and CDR2 SYDVKM. Trimming at V came to 0 bases and at J to 5 bases, leaving 7 bases not matched to a gene. CDR3 length: 17 amino acids.

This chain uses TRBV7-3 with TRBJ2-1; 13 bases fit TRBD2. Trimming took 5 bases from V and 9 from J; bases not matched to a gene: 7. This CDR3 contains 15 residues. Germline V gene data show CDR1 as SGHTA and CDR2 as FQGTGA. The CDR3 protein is CASSLGLAGRGEQFF. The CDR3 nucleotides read TGTGCCAGCAGCCTGGGACTAGCGGGGCGAGGTGAGCAGTTCTTC.

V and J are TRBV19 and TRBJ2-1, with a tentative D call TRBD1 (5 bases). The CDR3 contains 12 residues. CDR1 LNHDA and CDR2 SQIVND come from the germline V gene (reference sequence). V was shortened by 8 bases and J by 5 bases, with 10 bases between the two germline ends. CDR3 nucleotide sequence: TGTGCCAGTTCGACAGCGAACAATGAGCAGTTCTTC. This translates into CASSTANNEQFF.

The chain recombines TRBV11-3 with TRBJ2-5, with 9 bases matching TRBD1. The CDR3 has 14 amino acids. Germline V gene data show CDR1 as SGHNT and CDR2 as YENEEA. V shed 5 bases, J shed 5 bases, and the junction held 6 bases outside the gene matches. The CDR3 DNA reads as TGTGCCAGCAGCGTAACAGGGGGCGCGGAGACCCAGTACTTC. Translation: CASSVTGGAETQYF.

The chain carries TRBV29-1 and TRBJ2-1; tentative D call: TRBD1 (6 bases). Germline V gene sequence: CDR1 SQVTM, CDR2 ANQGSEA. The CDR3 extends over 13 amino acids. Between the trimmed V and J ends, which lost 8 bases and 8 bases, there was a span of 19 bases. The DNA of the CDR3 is TGCAGCCTCACAGGGATGTGGTACGATGAGCAGTTCTTC. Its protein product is CSLTGMWYDEQFF.

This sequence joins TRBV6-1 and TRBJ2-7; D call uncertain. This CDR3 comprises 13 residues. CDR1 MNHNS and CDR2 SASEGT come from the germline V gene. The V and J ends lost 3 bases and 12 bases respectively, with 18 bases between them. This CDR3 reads CASSEVAPMGTYF. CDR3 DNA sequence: TGTGCCAGCAGTGAGGTCGCGCCCATGGGCACGTACTTC.